These 6 T cell receptor beta chains came from one sample sequenced in a study of T cell clonality in common variable immunodeficiency. Broader study findings: Fewer deletions and N-nucleotide insertions were reportedly seen in common variable immunodeficiency TCR beta sequences.

Measured with immunoSEQ multiplex PCR; TCRdb has only the in-frame clones, and not every one. This sample has 25,000 to 35,000 clones, each found more than once. These TCRs' antigens remain unknown. Sequencing input: peripheral blood mononuclear cells. These TCRs come from a human donor with common variable immunodeficiency.

Many counts were recorded for this clone. The read gets to within 3 residues of the CDR3 end, and the germline J gene fills in the rest. This rearrangement joins TRBV20-1 to TRBJ2-2; 8 bases match TRBD2. The CDR3 has 14 amino acids. Germline trimming cut 5 bases from V and 0 bases from J; bases unmatched to any gene: 2. The germline CDR1 and CDR2 sequences are DFQATT and SNEGSKA (reference sequence). CDR3 bases read: TGCAGTGCTTCGGGGGGGACGAACACCGGGGAG. Translated: CSASGGTNTGE. The CDR3 reads in full as CSASGGTNTGELFF.

This clone was detected only a few times. The read falls 3 residues short of the CDR3 end, and the missing part is taken from the germline J gene. This chain joins TRBV18 and TRBJ1-2, with a possible D match to TRBD1 (6 bases). CDR3 length: 18 amino acids. V gave up 2 bases and J gave up 0 bases, with 19 bases separating them. Germline V gene sequence: CDR1 KGHSH, CDR2 LQKENI. CDR3 sequence: CASSPGRLTRTANYGYTF. CDR3 bases read: TGTGCCAGCTCACCAGGACGTCTGACCCGGACAGCTAACTATGGC.

This clone was seen at least ten times. The read gets to within 3 residues of the CDR3 end, and the germline J gene fills in the rest. The chain carries TRBV19 and TRBJ2-1; 10 bases fit TRBD2. The CDR3 contains 15 residues. V gave up 7 bases and J gave up 6 bases; unmatched junction bases: 9. Germline V gene data show CDR1 as LNHDA and CDR2 as SQIVND (reference sequence). CDR3 DNA (partial): TGTGCCAGTACGCTAGCGGGAGCTTTCGGCAATGAG. Translating it yields CASTLAGAFGNE. The whole CDR3 region reads CASTLAGAFGNEQFF.

The sample holds many counts of this clone. The read finishes 3 residues shy of the CDR3 end, and the germline J gene is used to complete it. The chain joins TRBV7-9 to TRBJ2-2; the D gene is possibly TRBD2 (6 bases). Germline CDR1 reads SEHNR; CDR2 reads FQNEAQ (reference sequence). V dropped 4 bases and J dropped 2 bases, with 11 bases sitting between them. CDR3 length equals 15 residues. CDR3 loop: CASSYSGDNTGELFF. The part of the CDR3 DNA that was read is TGTGCCAGCAGCTATAGCGGAGATAACACCGGGGAG.

The part of the CDR3 DNA that was read is TGTGCCAGCAGACGTCAGACAGGCGGAACCTCTAACGAG. Protein product: CASRRQTGGTSNE. In full, the CDR3 is CASRRQTGGTSNEQYF. The chain couples TRBV6-2 or TRBV6-3 to TRBJ2-7; tentatively, D is TRBD1 (6 bases). Coverage ceases 3 residues before the CDR3 finishes, and the germline J gene fills in the end. CDR1 MNHEY and CDR2 SVGEGT come from the germline V gene. Trimming stripped 6 bases from V and 5 bases from J, with 23 bases between. CDR3 length: 16 residues.

This clone has at least ten counts. The read falls 3 residues short of the CDR3 end, and the missing part is taken from the germline J gene. The V call is TRBV5-6, the J call TRBJ2-2; D is unresolved. Trimming took 0 bases from V and 4 from J, leaving 7 bases between them. The CDR3 contains 14 residues. Germline assignment: CDR1 SGHDT and CDR2 YYEEEE. The CDR3 loop is CASSLVGTTGELFF. CDR3 DNA (partial): TGTGCCAGCAGCTTGGTTGGCACCACCGGGGAG.